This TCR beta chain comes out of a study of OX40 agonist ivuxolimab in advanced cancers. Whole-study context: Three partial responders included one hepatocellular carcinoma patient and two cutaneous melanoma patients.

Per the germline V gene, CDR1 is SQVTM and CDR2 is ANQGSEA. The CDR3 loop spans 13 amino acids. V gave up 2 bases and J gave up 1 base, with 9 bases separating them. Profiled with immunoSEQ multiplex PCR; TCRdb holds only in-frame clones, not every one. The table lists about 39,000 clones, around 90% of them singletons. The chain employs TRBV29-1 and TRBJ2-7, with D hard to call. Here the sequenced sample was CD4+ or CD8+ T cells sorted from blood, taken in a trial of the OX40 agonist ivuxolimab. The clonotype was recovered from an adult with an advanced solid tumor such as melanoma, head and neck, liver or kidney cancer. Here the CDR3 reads CSVESDYSYEQYF. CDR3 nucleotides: TGCAGCGTTGAAAGCGATTATTCCTACGAGCAGTACTTC.